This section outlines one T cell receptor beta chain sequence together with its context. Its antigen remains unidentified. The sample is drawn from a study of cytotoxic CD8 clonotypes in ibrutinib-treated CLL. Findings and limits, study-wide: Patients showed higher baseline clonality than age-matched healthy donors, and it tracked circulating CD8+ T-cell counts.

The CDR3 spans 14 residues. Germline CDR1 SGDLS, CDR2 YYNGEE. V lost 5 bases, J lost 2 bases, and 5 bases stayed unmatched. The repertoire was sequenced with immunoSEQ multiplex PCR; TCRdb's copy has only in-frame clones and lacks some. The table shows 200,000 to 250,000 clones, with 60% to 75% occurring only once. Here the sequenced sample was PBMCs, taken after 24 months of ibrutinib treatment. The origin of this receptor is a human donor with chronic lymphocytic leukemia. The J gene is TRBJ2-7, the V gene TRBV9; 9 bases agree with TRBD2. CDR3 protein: CASSATSGAYEQYF. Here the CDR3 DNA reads TGTGCCAGCAGTGCGACTAGCGGAGCCTACGAGCAGTACTTC.